This TCR beta chain derives from a study of OX40 agonist ivuxolimab in advanced cancers. Background on the study: Treatment of patients was with ivuxolimab, an agonistic anti-OX40 (CD134) antibody.

Produced via immunoSEQ multiplex PCR; TCRdb's table is partial and in-frame only. Of around 49,000 clones listed, approximately 79% were seen once; the top ten hold roughly 7.9%. Germline CDR1 reads MGHRA; CDR2 reads YSYEKL. CDR3 length equals 17 residues. Trimming took off 0 bases at V and 4 bases at J, with 18 bases between the two ends. The chain combines TRBV4-1 with TRBJ1-2, with D unclear. The material sequenced was CD4+ or CD8+ T cells sorted from blood, taken in a trial of the OX40 agonist ivuxolimab. The sequence was collected from an adult with an advanced solid tumor such as melanoma, head and neck, liver or kidney cancer. The CDR3 bases are TGCGCCAGCAGCCAAGAACACAGTCCGCTCTTGTTCTATGGCTACACCTTC. Translation: CASSQEHSPLLFYGYTF.